The rows below give T cell receptor beta chains drawn from one sample of a study of molecular identifiers for immune sequencing clone quantification. TCRdb re-called the PCR reads with MiXCR, one entry per CDR3 protein. The repertoire has some 650,000 distinct CDR3 sequences, 20% of them found once; the top ten carry roughly 0.83%. Input material: naive CD8+ T cells from blood, with Jurkat cell RNA spiked in. All receptors come from a human donor in good health. Some libraries in this study had Jurkat cell RNA spiked in. The CDR3 runs from the conserved cysteine through the conserved F or W. The order of the fields is V gene, D gene, clone size, J gene, CDR3 protein, CDR3 DNA. A D gene is named only where the DNA matches it firmly. Where a row states a size, it is once, few, many or the class of an expanded clone; other rows omit it.

v_gene: TRBV12-3/TRBV12-4
d_gene: -
abundance: many
j_gene: TRBJ1-1
CDR3aa: CASSLTEKGTEAFF
CDR3nt: TGTGCCAGCAGTTTAACCGAAAAGGGAACTGAAGCTTTCTTT

v_gene: TRBV12-5
d_gene: -
abundance: many
j_gene: TRBJ2-3
CDR3aa: CASGHTGTPSTDTQYF
CDR3nt: TGTGCTAGTGGACATACAGGGACTCCGAGCACAGATACGCAGTATTTT

v_gene: TRBV27
d_gene: -
abundance: many
j_gene: TRBJ2-7
CDR3aa: CASSLRGSDYEQYF
CDR3nt: TGTGCCAGCAGTCTTAGGGGGAGTGACTACGAGCAGTACTTC

v_gene: TRBV5-1
d_gene: TRBD1
abundance: many
j_gene: TRBJ2-7
CDR3aa: CASSPGTGVHEQYF
CDR3nt: TGCGCCAGCAGCCCCGGGACAGGGGTTCACGAGCAGTACTTC

v_gene: TRBV9
d_gene: -
abundance: many
j_gene: TRBJ2-7
CDR3aa: CASSGSSYEQYF
CDR3nt: TGTGCCAGCAGCGGATCCTCCTACGAGCAGTACTTC

v_gene: TRBV2
d_gene: -
abundance: many
j_gene: TRBJ1-1
CDR3aa: CASKSDARITEAFF
CDR3nt: TGTGCCAGCAAATCCGACGCAAGGATTACTGAAGCTTTCTTT

v_gene: TRBV6-5
d_gene: TRBD1
abundance: many
j_gene: TRBJ2-5
CDR3aa: CASSYGTGGRETQYF
CDR3nt: TGTGCCAGCAGTTACGGGACAGGGGGTCGAGAGACCCAGTACTTC

v_gene: TRBV4-3
d_gene: -
abundance: -
j_gene: TRBJ2-7
CDR3aa: CASSQLRDGVNYEQYF
CDR3nt: TGCGCCAGCAGCCAACTCCGGGACGGTGTCAACTACGAGCAGTACTTC

v_gene: TRBV13
d_gene: TRBD1
abundance: many
j_gene: TRBJ2-7
CDR3aa: CASSGGQGAYEQYF
CDR3nt: TGTGCCAGCAGCGGGGGACAGGGGGCGTACGAGCAGTACTTC

v_gene: TRBV6-2/TRBV6-3
d_gene: -
abundance: -
j_gene: TRBJ2-2
CDR3aa: CASRYRETNTGELFF
CDR3nt: TGTGCCAGCAGGTACAGGGAAACGAACACCGGGGAGCTGTTTTTT

v_gene: TRBV4-3
d_gene: TRBD2
abundance: -
j_gene: TRBJ2-4
CDR3aa: CASSQEETSGRLAKNIQYF
CDR3nt: TGCGCCAGCAGCCAAGAAGAGACTAGCGGGAGATTGGCCAAAAACATTCAGTACTTC

v_gene: TRBV29-1
d_gene: -
abundance: -
j_gene: TRBJ1-2
CDR3aa: CSVLTGTSYGYTF
CDR3nt: TGCAGCGTTTTGACAGGAACCTCCTATGGCTACACCTTC

v_gene: TRBV27
d_gene: -
abundance: many
j_gene: TRBJ2-3
CDR3aa: CASRPDTQYF
CDR3nt: TGTGCCAGCAGACCAGATACGCAGTATTTT

v_gene: TRBV5-8
d_gene: -
abundance: -
j_gene: TRBJ1-6
CDR3aa: CASSRPRSSYNSPLHF
CDR3nt: TGTGCCAGCAGCCGACCGAGGAGCTCCTATAATTCACCCCTCCACTTT

v_gene: TRBV30
d_gene: -
abundance: many
j_gene: TRBJ1-6
CDR3aa: CAWDSYNSPLHF
CDR3nt: TGTGCCTGGGACAGTTATAATTCACCCCTCCACTTT

v_gene: TRBV12-3/TRBV12-4
d_gene: TRBD1
abundance: many
j_gene: TRBJ1-4
CDR3aa: CASSPGGQGASEKLFF
CDR3nt: TGTGCCAGCAGCCCCGGCGGACAGGGGGCTAGTGAAAAACTGTTTTTT

v_gene: TRBV15
d_gene: -
abundance: many
j_gene: TRBJ2-7
CDR3aa: CATSRDLEQYF
CDR3nt: TGTGCCACCAGCAGAGATCTCGAGCAGTACTTC

v_gene: TRBV7-2
d_gene: -
abundance: many
j_gene: TRBJ2-1
CDR3aa: CASSFRSASPYNEQFF
CDR3nt: TGTGCCAGCAGTTTTCGCTCCGCTTCTCCCTACAATGAGCAGTTCTTC

v_gene: TRBV28
d_gene: TRBD1
abundance: many
j_gene: TRBJ1-3
CDR3aa: CASSSPDRVKAGNTIYF
CDR3nt: TGTGCCAGCAGTTCCCCGGACAGGGTAAAGGCTGGAAACACCATATATTTT

v_gene: TRBV4-3
d_gene: -
abundance: many
j_gene: TRBJ1-1
CDR3aa: CASSQDYRQDTEAFF
CDR3nt: TGCGCCAGCAGCCAAGATTACAGGCAGGACACTGAAGCTTTCTTT

v_gene: TRBV6-2/TRBV6-3
d_gene: -
abundance: many
j_gene: TRBJ2-7
CDR3aa: CASSYPFGPSDDEQYF
CDR3nt: TGTGCCAGCAGTTACCCATTTGGACCGTCCGACGACGAGCAGTACTTC

v_gene: TRBV11-2
d_gene: -
abundance: -
j_gene: TRBJ2-7
CDR3aa: CASSYSQAGTYEQYF
CDR3nt: TGTGCCAGCAGCTATTCGCAGGCGGGCACCTACGAGCAGTACTTC

v_gene: TRBV5-1
d_gene: -
abundance: many
j_gene: TRBJ1-2
CDR3aa: CASSLASVNGYTF
CDR3nt: TGCGCCAGCAGCTTGGCGTCAGTGAATGGCTACACCTTC

v_gene: TRBV9
d_gene: TRBD2
abundance: few
j_gene: TRBJ2-3
CDR3aa: CASSPRVAGAGTDTQYF
CDR3nt: TGTGCCAGCAGCCCGCGGGTAGCGGGAGCGGGCACAGATACGCAGTATTTT

v_gene: TRBV12-5
d_gene: -
abundance: -
j_gene: TRBJ1-6
CDR3aa: CANGLVTGYDYDNSPLHF
CDR3nt: TGTGCTAATGGTTTGGTTACGGGTTACGATTATGATAATTCACCCCTCCACTTT

v_gene: TRBV7-2
d_gene: -
abundance: many
j_gene: TRBJ2-7
CDR3aa: CASSLLEGYYEQYF
CDR3nt: TGTGCCAGCAGCTTATTGGAGGGGTACTACGAGCAGTACTTC

v_gene: TRBV27
d_gene: -
abundance: many
j_gene: TRBJ1-1
CDR3aa: CASWAGTSNTEAFF
CDR3nt: TGTGCCAGTTGGGCGGGTACTTCGAACACTGAAGCTTTCTTT

v_gene: TRBV5-6
d_gene: -
abundance: many
j_gene: TRBJ2-7
CDR3aa: CASSLVGNEQYF
CDR3nt: TGTGCCAGCAGCTTGGTAGGGAACGAGCAGTACTTC

v_gene: TRBV12-3/TRBV12-4
d_gene: TRBD1
abundance: -
j_gene: TRBJ2-7
CDR3aa: CASSLGGQGLYF
CDR3nt: TGTGCCAGCAGTTTAGGGGGACAGGGTTTGTACTTC

v_gene: TRBV27
d_gene: -
abundance: many
j_gene: TRBJ2-2
CDR3aa: CASSFLPGQSNTGELFF
CDR3nt: TGTGCCAGCAGTTTCTTACCTGGACAATCTAACACCGGGGAGCTGTTTTTT

v_gene: TRBV12-3/TRBV12-4
d_gene: TRBD1
abundance: many
j_gene: TRBJ1-1
CDR3aa: CASSFWDRDRTEAFF
CDR3nt: TGTGCCAGCAGTTTCTGGGACAGGGATCGCACTGAAGCTTTCTTT

v_gene: TRBV27
d_gene: TRBD2
abundance: many
j_gene: TRBJ2-2
CDR3aa: CASSLAGVFGELFF
CDR3nt: TGTGCCAGCAGTTTGGCGGGGGTATTTGGGGAGCTGTTTTTT

v_gene: TRBV29-1
d_gene: TRBD1
abundance: many
j_gene: TRBJ1-2
CDR3aa: CSVTTGPYGYTF
CDR3nt: TGCAGCGTCACGACAGGGCCCTATGGCTACACCTTC

v_gene: TRBV14
d_gene: -
abundance: many
j_gene: TRBJ1-1
CDR3aa: CASSPLRGGPVNTEAFF
CDR3nt: TGTGCCAGCAGCCCCCTTCGGGGGGGGCCAGTGAACACTGAAGCTTTCTTT

v_gene: TRBV14
d_gene: -
abundance: -
j_gene: TRBJ2-5
CDR3aa: CASSLAAYQETQYF
CDR3nt: TGTGCCAGCAGCCTTGCAGCATATCAAGAGACCCAGTACTTC

v_gene: TRBV4-3
d_gene: TRBD1
abundance: many
j_gene: TRBJ1-1
CDR3aa: CASSQDRSPIRDRGIAFF
CDR3nt: TGCGCCAGCAGCCAAGATCGTTCCCCGATCCGGGACAGGGGAATTGCTTTCTTT

v_gene: TRBV6-5
d_gene: TRBD2
abundance: many
j_gene: TRBJ2-3
CDR3aa: CASSLLAGMGDTQYF
CDR3nt: TGTGCCAGCAGTCTACTAGCGGGGATGGGGGATACGCAGTATTTT

v_gene: TRBV25-1
d_gene: TRBD1
abundance: -
j_gene: TRBJ2-5
CDR3aa: CASSEGQGVIGGQYF
CDR3nt: TGTGCCAGCAGTGAGGGACAGGGGGTAATTGGGGGCCAGTACTTC

v_gene: TRBV4-3
d_gene: TRBD2
abundance: many
j_gene: TRBJ2-5
CDR3aa: CASSQSSGTQETQYF
CDR3nt: TGCGCCAGCAGCCAATCAAGCGGGACCCAAGAGACCCAGTACTTC

v_gene: TRBV10-3
d_gene: TRBD2
abundance: many
j_gene: TRBJ2-3
CDR3aa: CATGGVGTSLGTDTQYF
CDR3nt: TGTGCCACCGGCGGGGTCGGGACTAGCCTTGGTACAGATACGCAGTATTTT

v_gene: TRBV27
d_gene: TRBD2
abundance: -
j_gene: TRBJ2-1
CDR3aa: CASSLGRGGRNEQFF
CDR3nt: TGTGCCAGCAGTTTAGGGCGGGGGGGTCGCAATGAGCAGTTCTTC

v_gene: TRBV2
d_gene: -
abundance: few
j_gene: TRBJ1-5
CDR3aa: CASSDKGIFGNQPQHF
CDR3nt: TGTGCCAGCAGTGATAAGGGAATATTTGGCAATCAGCCCCAGCATTTT

v_gene: TRBV19
d_gene: -
abundance: few
j_gene: TRBJ1-5
CDR3aa: CASNPDHSNQPQHF
CDR3nt: TGTGCCAGTAACCCGGACCATAGCAATCAGCCCCAGCATTTT

v_gene: TRBV2
d_gene: -
abundance: many
j_gene: TRBJ2-5
CDR3aa: CASSDFMPGAVVETQYF
CDR3nt: TGTGCCAGCAGTGATTTTATGCCAGGGGCGGTTGTAGAGACCCAGTACTTC